This record looks at one T cell receptor (beta chain) sequence and its context. This clonotype was counted many times. The antigen it recognizes is unknown. Per-base quality was not reported, and no clone a single base away is much larger than it. As encoded in the germline V gene (reference sequence), CDR1 is GTSNPN while CDR2 is SVGIG. A distance of 9 bases separates the germline ends of V and J, which lose 2 bases and 2 bases respectively. The CDR3 goes from the cysteine to the phenylalanine over 13 residues. Only CDR3 DNA is held: 39 bases, read in frame from base 1. Patients with ophthalmopathy had moderately to severely active disease, with a Clinical Activity Score of 3 or more, a NOSPECS grade of 4 or more, and a disease duration of less than 3 months. Patients with other autoimmune diseases, uncontrolled infections, pregnancy or lactation were excluded from the study. Clinical symptoms, serum thyroxine, TRAb, thyroid ultrasound and orbital computed tomography were used for diagnosis. Using Ficoll-Paque density gradient centrifugation, PBMCs were isolated from approximately 11 ml of fresh peripheral blood. Total RNA was extracted with Trizol reagent and quality-checked on an Agilent 2100 Bioanalyzer.

This specimen belongs to a study of Graves' ophthalmopathy and Graves' hyperthyroidism (dated by TCRdb to the late 2010s). General notes on the study: Peripheral blood samples were taken at the time of initial diagnosis, before any treatment was given. The study used TCR beta repertoire signatures to distinguish Graves' ophthalmopathy from Graves' hyperthyroidism and to predict progression to ophthalmopathy. In total, 135 blood samples were TCR-sequenced: 43 ophthalmopathy, roughly 80 hyperthyroidism and roughly 17 hyperthyroidism-to-ophthalmopathy patients. To explore V-J signatures that distinguish ophthalmopathy from hyperthyroidism, a discovery set of around 100 patients was enrolled, made up of about 40 with ophthalmopathy and 57 with stable hyperthyroidism. For independent validation, a separate cohort was made up of 18 hyperthyroidism patients plus 17 patients who later progressed from hyperthyroidism to ophthalmopathy. In roughly six hyperthyroidism patients, the T-cell repertoires found in thyroid tissue were compared with those found in blood. Once sampling was done, hyperthyroidism patients were given methimazole at a starting dose of 30 mg daily, while ophthalmopathy patients were given high-dose intravenous methylprednisolone. The research as a whole found: No statistical method was used to predetermine the sample size, and group allocation was not hidden from the investigators. In validation, the model predicted ophthalmopathy progression with about 70% sensitivity and roughly 72% specificity; roughly 12 predicted patients were CT-confirmed with GO in a median of around 6 months. The 13-signature model separated ophthalmopathy from stable hyperthyroidism with 87.88% sensitivity and around 84% specificity in cross-validation, and 80%/75% in the test set. Most expanded thyroid clonotypes with frequency above 0.001 were also detected in blood, suggesting blood repertoires may reflect the thyroid immune response.

For repertoire sequencing, TCR beta CDR3 regions were amplified from RNA transcripts. The first round was an RT-PCR using HTBI primers with the Qiagen OneStep RT-PCR kit, and this first round was followed by a second-round multiplex PCR, then size selection and purification. Libraries were sequenced paired-end with 100 bp reads on an Illumina HiSeq2000. Per the original workflow: Reads were processed with SOAPnuke, discarding reads with adapters, uncalled bases, mean Phred below 15, or no exact constant-primer or identifier match. COPE v1.2.5 was used to merge the high-quality paired reads. Each unique nucleotide sequence was treated as a clonotype, and MiTCR v1.1 was used to align the clonotypes to the IMGT TRB V, D and J references. Only V-J combinations with frequency above 0.0001 were analysed, covering around 99% of repertoires. For each V-J combination, a TCR clonal expansion and chaos score was defined as F50 clonal expansion divided by the chaos observed in the TCRdist matrix. Welch's t-statistics and random forest were used to narrow the features down to 13 V-J combinations, which were then fed into a naive Bayes classifier. Thyroid-blood repertoire similarity was quantified with the Morisita-Horn index. The public reads were run again by TCRdb, first through fastp at Q25 and then through MiXCR, and only productive beta chains were kept. Merged by CDR3 protein, the rows form single entries marked with the most common genes and DNA. The V and J calls and clone size are TCRdb's, not the authors'. Recorded for this sample are about 340,000 distinct CDR3 sequences; 15% to 20% of them occurred a single time. The top ten constitute 10% to 15% of the sample.

The sample comprised peripheral blood. The receptor's source is an adult man with Graves' ophthalmopathy. Recombination joined TRBV30 with TRBJ1-1; TRBD1 could be the D gene, as 5 bases match. The CDR3 region: CAWSPDRNTEAFF. The DNA sequence is TGTGCCTGGAGTCCTGACAGAAACACTGAAGCTTTCTTT.